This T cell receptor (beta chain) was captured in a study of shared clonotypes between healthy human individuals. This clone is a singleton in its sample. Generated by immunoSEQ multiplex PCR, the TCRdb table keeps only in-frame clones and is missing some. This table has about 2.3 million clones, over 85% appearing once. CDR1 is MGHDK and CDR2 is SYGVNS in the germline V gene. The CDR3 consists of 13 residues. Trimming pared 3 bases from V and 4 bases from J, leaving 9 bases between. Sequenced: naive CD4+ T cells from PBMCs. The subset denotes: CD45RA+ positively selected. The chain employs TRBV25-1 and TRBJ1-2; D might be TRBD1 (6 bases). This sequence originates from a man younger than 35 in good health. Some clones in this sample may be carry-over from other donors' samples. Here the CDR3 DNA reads TGTGCCAGCAGTGACCGGACAGTCTATGGCTACACCTTC. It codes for CASSDRTVYGYTF.